This T cell receptor (beta chain) appears in the sequencing data of a study of T cell repertoires in urothelial bladder cancer. Study-wide context: The approximately 12 resected lesions were three cT0, three cTa, three cT1 and three cT2 or greater. Study-wide results and caveats: Carcinoma specimens had fewer T cells than benign specimens. One T-cell clone reached up to roughly 17% of carcinoma infiltrating lymphocytes.

Sequenced by immunoSEQ multiplex PCR; TCRdb stores in-frame clones only, minus some. The profile shows 6,400 or so clones, 71% of them singletons. The sample holds one count of this clone. The antigen remains undetermined. V was pared by 4 bases and J by 2 bases, with 9 bases between. The CDR3 is 14 residues long. Germline V CDR1 and CDR2: SNHLY, FYNNEI. Specimen: tumor-infiltrating cells from bladder cancer. The V and J genes are TRBV2 and TRBJ1-3; a possible D gene is TRBD1 (5 bases). This receptor was identified in a human donor with urothelial carcinoma. The CDR3: CASSVTGAGNTIYF. The CDR3 bases are TGTGCCAGCAGTGTCACGGGGGCTGGAAACACCATATATTTT. The full variable domain, its missing parts supplied by reference TRBV2 and TRBJ1-3, is EPEVTQTPSHQVTQMGQEVILRCVPISNHLYFYWYRQILGQKVEFLVSFYNNEISEKSEIFDDQFSVERPDGSNFTLKIRSTKLEDSAMYFCASSVTGAGNTIYFGEGSWLTVV.